The 8 T cell receptor beta chains below come from one sample, sequenced in a study of PD-1 blockade in classical Hodgkin lymphoma. Clones were read by immunoSEQ multiplex PCR, and TCRdb kept only the in-frame ones, dropping some. The repertoire consists of under 110,000 clones, with 85% to 90% occurring once and the leading ten covering around 6.6%. Brentuximab vedotin exposure varied, and every patient relapsed after autologous stem cell transplantation. This specimen consisted of peripheral blood mononuclear cells (PBMCs), obtained before the second cycle of nivolumab. Receptors were obtained from a human donor with classical Hodgkin lymphoma.

The CDR3 reads CASRSGYSNQPQHF. The CDR3 region has the DNA TGTGCCAGCAGATCCGGATATAGCAATCAGCCCCAGCATTTT. This chain joins TRBV11-2 and TRBJ1-5, with D uncertain. Trimming took off 6 bases at V and 0 bases at J, with 9 bases between the two ends. The CDR3 is 14 residues long. The germline CDR1 and CDR2 sequences are SGHAT and FQNNGV. The whole variable domain, filled in from reference TRBV11-2 and TRBJ1-5, reads EAGVAQSPRYKIIEKRQSVAFWCNPISGHATLYWYQQILGQGPKLLIQFQNNGVVDDSQLPKDRFSAERLKGVDSTLKIQPAKLEDSAVYLCASRSGYSNQPQHFGDGTRLSIL.

The chain joins TRBV28 to TRBJ1-4, with D perhaps matching TRBD1 (6 bases). Trimming shortened V by 3 bases and J by 4 bases, and 15 bases separated the two germline ends. Germline V lookup: CDR1 MDHEN, CDR2 SYDVKM. CDR3 size: 16 residues. The DNA of the CDR3 is TGTGCCAGCAGTTTTCTAGACAGGAGAAATAATGAAAAACTGTTTTTT. Protein sequence: CASSFLDRRNNEKLFF.

This rearrangement joins TRBV20-1 to TRBJ1-1; the D is unclear. CDR3 length: 10 amino acids. The ends were cut back, 4 bases at V and 7 bases at J, with 7 bases in the middle. Germline V gene lookup returns CDR1 DFQATT and CDR2 SNEGSKA (reference sequence). This chain's CDR3 is CSAKSVEAFF. For the CDR3, the DNA is TGCAGTGCTAAGTCAGTTGAAGCTTTCTTT.

This rearrangement joins TRBV6-1 to TRBJ2-7; perhaps TRBD1 as D (5 bases). Trimming left V 0 bases short and J 4 bases short, with 10 bases between. The CDR3 is 14 residues long. Germline assignment: CDR1 MNHNS and CDR2 SASEGT. CDR3: CASSEAVRVYEQYF. The CDR3 DNA reads TGTGCCAGCAGTGAAGCGGTCAGGGTGTACGAGCAGTACTTC.

This clone was observed a handful of times. The gene calls are TRBV19 and TRBJ1-2; D is unclear. V was clipped by 7 bases and J by 0 bases, with 12 bases between them. The germline V gene has CDR1 LNHDA and CDR2 SQIVND (reference sequence). The CDR3 is made up of 14 amino acids. The CDR3 coding sequence is TGTGCCAGTACATCCATTCGGGCTAACTATGGCTACACCTTC. Its translation is CASTSIRANYGYTF.

The V gene is TRBV7-9, the J gene TRBJ2-1, with 13 bases lining up with TRBD2. Per the germline V gene, CDR1 is SEHNR and CDR2 is FQNEAQ (reference sequence). V shed 4 bases and J 10 bases; nucleotides not matched to a gene: 13. CDR3 length equals 17 residues. The CDR3 DNA is TGTGCCAGCAGCTCCCGGCTCGGACTAGCGGGGGTGCGAGAGCAGTTCTTC. Translated, it gives CASSSRLGLAGVREQFF.

The genes are TRBV19 and TRBJ1-5, with 7 bases that match TRBD1. Unmatched junction bases numbered 1, after V lost 4 bases and J lost 4 bases. CDR3 size: 13 residues. Looked up from germline, CDR1 is LNHDA and CDR2 is SQIVND (reference sequence). The CDR3 sequence is CASSKDRNQPQHF. CDR3 sequence (DNA): TGTGCCAGTAGTAAGGACAGGAATCAGCCCCAGCATTTT.

The V and J genes are TRBV4-3 and TRBJ2-7, with 14 positions matching TRBD2. The CDR3 is 20 residues long. After removal of 2 bases from V and 2 bases from J, the junction contained 14 bases not matched to a gene. The germline CDR1 and CDR2 sequences are LGHNA and YSLEER. The CDR3 spells CASSQFATGTSGGHPYEQYF. The CDR3 region has the DNA TGCGCCAGCAGCCAATTCGCAACCGGGACTAGCGGGGGCCACCCCTACGAGCAGTACTTC.